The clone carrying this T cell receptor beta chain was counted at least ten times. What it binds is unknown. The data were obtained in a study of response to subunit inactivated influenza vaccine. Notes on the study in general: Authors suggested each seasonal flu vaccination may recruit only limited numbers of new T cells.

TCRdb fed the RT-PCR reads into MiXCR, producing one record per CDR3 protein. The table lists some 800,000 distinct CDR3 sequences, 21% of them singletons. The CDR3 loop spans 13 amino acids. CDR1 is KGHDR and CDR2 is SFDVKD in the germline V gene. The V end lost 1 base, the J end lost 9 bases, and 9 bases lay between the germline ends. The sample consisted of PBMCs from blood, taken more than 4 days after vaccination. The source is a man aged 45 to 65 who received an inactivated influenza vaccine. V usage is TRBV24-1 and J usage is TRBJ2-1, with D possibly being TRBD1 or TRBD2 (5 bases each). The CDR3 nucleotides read TGTGCCACCAGTGATTTTGAGAGGGGTGAGCAGTTCTTC. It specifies CATSDFERGEQFF.